This T cell receptor beta chain came from a study of shared clonotypes between healthy human individuals. Germline V CDR1 and CDR2: MDHEN, SYDVKM. Trimming pared 6 bases from V and 6 bases from J, leaving 18 bases between. The CDR3 loop spans 14 amino acids. The protocol was immunoSEQ multiplex PCR, while the TCRdb copy is restricted to in-frame clones and leaves out a portion. The top ten clones hold approximately 1.7% of a sample with approximately 2,000,000 clones, approximately 92% of them seen once. As defined, naive CD8 cells were CD45RO-negative and positively selected for CCR7, with terminally differentiated effector memory CD45RA+ cells excluded.

The TCR originated in a man between 18 and 29 years old in good health. Some clones in this sample may be carry-over from other donors' samples. The chain combines TRBV28 with TRBJ2-7, with a possible D match to TRBD2 (6 bases). The sample taken for sequencing was naive CD8+ T cells from PBMCs. For the CDR3, the DNA is TGTGCCAGCAGGGCGGGAATGTCTCCGCGCGAGCAGTACTTC. As protein: CASRAGMSPREQYF.